This TCR beta chain was captured in a study of blood T cell repertoires in COVID-19. Study in general: Samples representing acute and convalescent COVID-19 were sourced from the United States, Italy and Spain. PBMCs, B-cell-depleted T cells, or T cells were the source of the cDNA or gDNA that made up the material.

Authors' analysis steps: Estimated nucleated cell counts came from reference gene primer amplification. Repertoires were generated with immunoSEQ multiplex PCR, while TCRdb's copy carries only in-frame clones and drops some. The V and J calls and clone size were taken over from that table, and D and trimming were inferred from the DNA. Of 130,000 or so clones listed, 70% to 90% are singletons. Trimming removed 0 bases at V and 5 bases at J, with 8 bases between. This CDR3 has 13 residues. Germline CDR1 reads LGHDT; CDR2 reads YNNKEL (reference sequence). Specimen: peripheral blood. The receptor comes from an older man with active COVID-19. This sequence joins TRBV3-1 (or the pseudogene TRBV3-2) and TRBJ2-7, with D unclear. CDR3 protein: CASSQESRDEQYF. CDR3 DNA: TGTGCCAGCAGCCAAGAGAGCCGGGACGAGCAGTACTTC.